A selection of T cell receptor beta chains follows, all from one sample in a study of T cells in Graves' hyperthyroidism and ophthalmopathy. TCRdb reprocessed the multiplex PCR reads with MiXCR, giving one entry per CDR3 protein. The sample shows approximately 570,000 distinct CDR3 sequences, 15% to 20% of them seen only once. The source material was blood. These receptors were taken from a man aged 40-49 years with Graves' ophthalmopathy. The CDR3 runs from the conserved cysteine through the conserved F or W. The D gene is left open where the match is weak. A row's size may be missing; if present it is once, few, many or a size class.

J gene	V gene	D gene	clone size	CDR3 DNA	CDR3 protein
TRBJ1-1	TRBV5-1	-	many	TGCGCCAGCAGCTTGGGTGAGGGGCGCGGCACTGAAGCTTTCTTT	CASSLGEGRGTEAFF
TRBJ1-5	TRBV7-2	-	few	TGTGCCAGCAGCTTCGGTCTAACCAATCAGCCCCAGCATTTT	CASSFGLTNQPQHF
TRBJ1-2	TRBV12-3/TRBV12-4	TRBD1	many	TGTGCCAGCAGTCCGCTAGGGACAGGGGGCGAATACACCTTC	CASSPLGTGGEYTF
TRBJ1-5	TRBV6-2/TRBV6-3	-	few	TGTGCCAGCAGTTATTCTGGGGGCGCCTTTAATCAGCCCCAGCATTTT	CASSYSGGAFNQPQHF
TRBJ2-7	TRBV7-8	-	-	TGTGCCAGCAGCTTAAGGCCACCCCAAGGCTACGAGCAGTACTTC	CASSLRPPQGYEQYF
TRBJ2-3	TRBV10-2	TRBD2	-	TGCGCCAGCAGTAGGACTAGCGGGGGGGCAGATACGCAGTATTTT	CASSRTSGGADTQYF
TRBJ1-5	TRBV19	-	-	TGTGCCAGTACCCACGGGGGTGGGAGGAATCAGCCCCAGCATTTT	CASTHGGGRNQPQHF
TRBJ1-2	TRBV2	-	many	TGTGCCAGAGCCGCCGGGGGTAACTATGGCTACACCTTC	CARAAGGNYGYTF
TRBJ2-7	TRBV27	TRBD1	-	TGTGCCAGCCGACAGGGGTCCAACGAGCAGTACTTC	CASRQGSNEQYF
TRBJ2-5	TRBV20-1	TRBD1	few	TGCAGTGCTACCTGGACAGGGGAGACCCAGTACTTC	CSATWTGETQYF